The rows below give T cell receptor beta chains drawn from one sample of a study of blood T cells in healthy people across ages. TCRdb itself ran the 5' RACE reads through MiXCR, one entry per CDR3 protein. This table holds about 780,000 distinct CDR3 sequences, under 30% found once. This sample also belongs to another study, concerning T cells of mothers and their children.

Sequencing input: blood. The receptor source for this set is a boy younger than 18 in good health. The CDR3 runs from the conserved cysteine through the conserved F or W. The D gene is left open where the match is weak. For some rows the clone size is stated as once, few or many, or as a class when expanded; others skip it.

j_gene	d_gene	v_gene	abundance	CDR3nt	CDR3aa
TRBJ2-6	.	TRBV3-1	.	TGTGCCAGCAGCCAAGACCCTCTTCCTGGGGCCAACGTCCTGACTTTC	CASSQDPLPGANVLTF
TRBJ2-1	.	TRBV2	few	TGTGCCAGCAGTGAATCGGGGGAGGCATACAATGAGCAGTTCTTC	CASSESGEAYNEQFF
TRBJ1-2	TRBD1	TRBV5-1	.	TGCGCCAGCAGCTTGGCCTCAGGGGGCGCTTATGTGTTGGGCTACACCTTC	CASSLASGGAYVLGYTF
TRBJ2-1	.	TRBV14	.	TGTGCCAGCAGCCAAACCTGGGTGCGGAGTGAGCAGTTCTTC	CASSQTWVRSEQFF
TRBJ1-1	.	TRBV5-1	.	TGCGCCAGCATCCAAGACGGGGGAGAGAACACTGAAGCTTTCTTT	CASIQDGGENTEAFF
TRBJ1-1	TRBD1	TRBV29-1	.	TGCAGCGTAACGGGACAGTTTAACACTGAAGCTTTCTTT	CSVTGQFNTEAFF
TRBJ2-7	.	TRBV5-1	few	TGCGCCAGCAGTTCCGTGGCAGGGAAAAACGAGCAGTACTTC	CASSSVAGKNEQYF
TRBJ1-4	.	TRBV5-1	.	TGCGCCAGCAGTCTGGGGCGGACAGATTCTAATGAAAAACTGTTTTTT	CASSLGRTDSNEKLFF
TRBJ2-7	.	TRBV4-1	few	TGCGCCAGCAGCACTCCGGGACGGGGCTACGAGCAGTACTTC	CASSTPGRGYEQYF
TRBJ2-2	.	TRBV10-3	many	TGTGCCATCAAGACGGGGCCGGGCACCGGGGAGCTGTTTTTT	CAIKTGPGTGELFF
TRBJ2-7	TRBD1	TRBV20-1	few	TGCAGTGCGTGGGACAGGGCCGCATCCTACGAGCAGTACTTC	CSAWDRAASYEQYF
TRBJ2-7	.	TRBV20-1	few	TGCAGTGCAGCCTCGTACGGACACGAGCAGTACTTC	CSAASYGHEQYF
TRBJ2-1	TRBD2	TRBV7-3	few	TGTGCCAGCAGCTTTAGCGGGGTTCCCTACAATGAGCAGTTCTTC	CASSFSGVPYNEQFF
TRBJ2-3	.	TRBV27	.	TGTGCCAGCACTAGCGAAGGGGAAGAGAAAGATACGCAGTATTTT	CASTSEGEEKDTQYF
TRBJ1-5	.	TRBV7-2	.	TGTGCCAGCAGCTGGCAAGTAGGCGCTCAGCCCCAGCATTTT	CASSWQVGAQPQHF
TRBJ1-3	.	TRBV4-1	few	TGCGCCAGCAGCCAAGAAGACCGGGCTGTCGGAAACACCATATATTTT	CASSQEDRAVGNTIYF
TRBJ2-5	.	TRBV20-1	few	TGCAGTGCTGGTCCTCCTGACTCATACGGGGGGACCCAGTACTTC	CSAGPPDSYGGTQYF
TRBJ2-2	TRBD2	TRBV27	.	TGTGCCAGTTGTCCCGGGACTACCACCGGGGAGCTGTTTTTT	CASCPGTTTGELFF
TRBJ2-1	.	TRBV11-2	.	TGTGCCAGCAGCTCCCAGGGAAGCGATGAGCAGTTCTTC	CASSSQGSDEQFF
TRBJ2-3	.	TRBV13	.	TGTGCCAGCAGCCCCCTGGCGGCCACTCCCACAGATACGCAGTATTTT	CASSPLAATPTDTQYF
TRBJ2-7	.	TRBV7-2	.	TGTGCCAGCAGCAATAGGGGGGGGAACGAGCAGTACTTC	CASSNRGGNEQYF
TRBJ1-1	.	TRBV5-1	few	TGCGCCAGCAGCACCGGGACATGGAGAAGAACTGGAGCTTTCTTT	CASSTGTWRRTGAFF